A single sample gave rise to the 25 T cell receptor beta chains below, sequenced in a study of low-dose radiotherapy and immunotherapy resistance in tumors. Indicated time point: before trial treatment. Covering alpha and beta chains, TRAV- and TRBV-specific primers were used for the first-strand cDNA. TCRs were put through 20 PCR cycles of amplification with Phusion. A constant-region primer and the V-primer adapter served as the primer pair. From the reads, TCRdb called clonotypes with MiXCR, one entry per CDR3 protein. The sample holds about 39,000 distinct CDR3 sequences, 25% to 40% seen once. Specimen: PBMCs, collected before treatment. The receptors originated from a male donor with gallbladder cancer.

This clonotype is a singleton in its sample. The chain's CDR3 is CASSASPGTAGELFF. The CDR3, as DNA: TGTGCCAGCAGCGCCTCCCCGGGAACAGCCGGGGAGCTGTTTTTT. V usage is TRBV9 and J usage is TRBJ2-2, with a possible D match to TRBD2 (5 bases). Trimming shortened V by 3 bases and J by 6 bases, and 15 bases separated the two germline ends. The length of the CDR3 is 15 residues. Germline values: CDR1 SGDLS, CDR2 YYNGEE.

In its sample, this clonotype was seen many times. The rearrangement links TRBV19 to TRBJ2-5; D remains unclear. CDR3 size: 14 residues. V was trimmed by 8 bases and J by 2 bases, leaving 15 bases between them. The germline gives CDR1 LNHDA, CDR2 SQIVND (reference sequence). The CDR3 nucleotides read TGTGCCAGTGGCAGCCATCTACTACAAGAGACCCAGTACTTC. This codes for CASGSHLLQETQYF.

This clonotype was observed once. The genes are TRBV2 and TRBJ1-5; D gene ambiguous. CDR1 and CDR2 from the germline V gene are SNHLY and FYNNEI. V was clipped by 1 base and J by 2 bases, with 9 bases between them. The CDR3 is made up of 15 amino acids. The CDR3 region is CASSEEWQGNQPQHF. The CDR3 bases are TGTGCCAGCAGTGAAGAGTGGCAGGGCAATCAGCCCCAGCATTTT.

The sample holds a few counts of this clonotype. The chain combines TRBV5-1 with TRBJ1-1; D uncertain. The V gene's germline CDR1 is SGHRS and CDR2 YFSETQ. V shed 4 bases and J shed 1 base, with 8 bases lying between them. This CDR3 has 13 amino acids. CDR3 DNA: TGCGCCAGCAGCACCGGAGCGAACACTGAAGCTTTCTTT. Its protein product is CASSTGANTEAFF.

J is TRBJ2-7 and V is TRBV21-1; TRBD1 is the table's D call and was not checked against the DNA. TRBV21-1 is a documented pseudogene. CDR3 length equals 14 residues. CDR3 loop: CATSTGQYISEQYF. CDR3 sequence (DNA): TGTGCTACATCCACCGGACAGTACATCTCCGAGCAGTACTTC.

Comments on this clonotype: This likely stems from a read error, as it lies one base from a far larger clone. V is TRBV5-8 and J is TRBJ2-5; no firm D call. The CDR3 spans 11 residues. Germline V gene lookup returns CDR1 SGHTS and CDR2 YDEGEE. The CDR3 DNA reads as TGTGCCAGCAGCTTAGAAGAGTCCCAGTACTTC. This translates into CASSLEESQYF.

The rearrangement uses TRBV10-3 and TRBJ1-1; a weak D match, TRBD1 (5 bases). From germline, CDR1 is ENHRY and CDR2 SYGVKD. The CDR3 has 15 residues. The V gene lost 0 bases and the J gene lost 1 base, with 9 bases spanning the gap. The CDR3 DNA reads as TGTGCCATCAGTGAGTCGGGGGTACCGAACACTGAAGCTTTCTTT. Translating gives CAISESGVPNTEAFF.

This clonotype has at least ten counts. The DNA is left out, because the CDR3 cannot be placed on it with certainty; the CDR3 is given as TCRdb lists it. V usage is TRBV7-5 and J usage is TRBJ1-1; the D call of TRBD1 is as the table states it, not checked on the DNA. TRBV7-5 is a documented pseudogene. A total of 20 residues make up the CDR3, ends included. The CDR3 sequence: CISVSEAQFKMDIMNTEAFF.

V gene TRBV3-1 combines with J gene TRBJ2-1; 7 bases agree with TRBD2. This CDR3 region has 14 residues. Germline CDR1 reads LGHDT; CDR2 reads YNNKEL (reference sequence). Trimming removed 3 bases from V and 4 bases from J; junction bases left unmatched: 3. CDR3 loop: CASSQSGGYNEQFF. As DNA, the CDR3 is TGTGCCAGCAGCCAGTCGGGGGGATACAATGAGCAGTTCTTC.

The V and J genes are TRBV5-1 and TRBJ2-1; D possibly corresponds to TRBD1 (6 bases). Germline CDR1 and CDR2: SGHRS and YFSETQ. This CDR3 has 17 amino acids. The V and J ends lost 0 bases and 0 bases respectively, with 13 bases between them. The CDR3 sequence is CASSLEPGVSSYNEQFF. The CDR3 coding sequence is TGCGCCAGCAGCTTGGAACCAGGGGTAAGCTCCTACAATGAGCAGTTCTTC.

This clonotype was found a few times. V and J are TRBV7-6 and TRBJ1-5, with TRBD1 matching 10 bases. The CDR3 has 16 residues. J lost 1 base, V lost 4 bases, and 4 bases had no gene match. Germline CDR1 and CDR2: SGHVS and FNYEAQ. This chain's CDR3 is CASSSTGQGSNQPQHF. CDR3 sequence (DNA): TGTGCCAGCAGCTCAACGGGACAGGGGAGCAATCAGCCCCAGCATTTT. Full variable domain (missing parts from reference TRBV7-6 and TRBJ1-5): GAGVSQSPRYKVTKRGQDVALRCDPISGHVSLYWYRQALGQGPEFLTYFNYEAQQDKSGLPNDRFSAERPEGSISTLTIQRTEQRDSAMYRCASSSTGQGSNQPQHFGDGTRLSIL.

This clonotype was seen more than once but under ten times. The chain combines TRBV7-2 with TRBJ2-5, with 10 bases matching TRBD2. V lost 4 bases, J lost 2 bases, and 7 bases stayed unmatched. This CDR3 has 16 residues. In germline, CDR1 is SGHTA, CDR2 FQGNSA. The CDR3 DNA is TGTGCCAGCAGCTCGAGAGCGGGGGGGTGGCAAGAGACCCAGTACTTC. This encodes CASSSRAGGWQETQYF.

This clonotype was detected many times. The gene calls are TRBV10-3 and TRBJ2-3; 15 nucleotides line up with TRBD2. Germline CDR1 and CDR2: ENHRY and SYGVKD. There are 17 residues in the CDR3. The junction had 6 bases not matched to a gene; V was cut back by 6 bases and J by 2 bases. CDR3: CAIRGTSGGSVTDTQYF. CDR3 bases: TGTGCCATCAGAGGGACTAGCGGGGGGTCGGTCACAGATACGCAGTATTTT.

This clonotype was detected ten times or more. One end of the junction fails to match germline, which may point to a read error. The chain couples TRBV5-1 to TRBJ2-1; D might be TRBD1 (5 bases). Germline V gene sequence: CDR1 SGHRS, CDR2 YFSETQ. The CDR3 extends over 13 amino acids. The CDR3 nucleotides read TGTGCCAGCAGCTTACCAGGGTTGAATGAGCAGTTCTTC. Translation gives CASSLPGLNEQFF. Full variable domain (missing parts from reference TRBV5-1 and TRBJ2-1): KAGVTQTPRYLIKTRGQQVTLSCSPISGHRSVSWYQQTPGQGLQFLFEYFSETQRNKGNFPGRFSGRQFSNSRSEMNVSTLELGDSALYLCASSLPGLNEQFFGPGTRLTVL.

This clonotype was seen many times. The V call is TRBV5-1, the J call TRBJ2-3; tentatively, D is TRBD1 (6 bases). The CDR3 length is 15 residues. V was cut by 0 bases and J by 2 bases, with 10 bases left in between. The germline gives CDR1 SGHRS, CDR2 YFSETQ. The CDR3 region has the DNA TGCGCCAGCAGCTTGGCAGGGGACCTCACAGATACGCAGTATTTT. Translation gives CASSLAGDLTDTQYF.

By its share, this clonotype is medium-sized. The V gene is TRBV28, the J gene TRBJ1-5; D is unresolved. Germline CDR1 MDHEN, CDR2 SYDVKM. Between the trimmed V and J ends, which lost 11 bases and 4 bases, there was a span of 24 bases. There are 16 residues in the CDR3. CDR3 coding DNA: TGTGCCGCCCAAGGTCATTGGCGGGGTAAAAATCAGCCCCAGCATTTT. It is translated as CAAQGHWRGKNQPQHF.

This clonotype was counted at least ten times. This sequence joins TRBV28 and TRBJ2-7; maybe TRBD2 (6 bases). Germline lookup yields CDR1 MDHEN and CDR2 SYDVKM. Trimming shortened V by 6 bases and J by 9 bases, and 27 bases separated the two germline ends. This CDR3 comprises 16 residues. CDR3 nucleotide sequence: TGTGCCAGCAGCCCCCTCAGACTAGACGGCAGACTGGGGCAGTACTTC. Amino acid sequence: CASSPLRLDGRLGQYF. Supplemented by reference TRBV28 and TRBJ2-7, the full variable domain reads DVKVTQSSRYLVKRTGEKVFLECVQDMDHENMFWYRQDPGLGLRLIYFSYDVKMKEKGDIPEGYSVSREKKERFSLILESASTNQTSMYLCASSPLRLDGRLGQYFGPGTRLTVT.

This clonotype was seen at least ten times. The chain joins TRBV5-1 to TRBJ2-1, with TRBD2 matching 7 bases. CDR1 SGHRS and CDR2 YFSETQ come from the germline V gene. CDR3 size: 14 residues. V lost 4 bases, J lost 10 bases, and 11 bases stayed unmatched. The CDR3 nucleotides are TGCGCCAGCAGCAGATCCGGGGGGAACGGCGAGCAGTTCTTC. Residues: CASSRSGGNGEQFF.

V usage is TRBV6-2 or TRBV6-3 and J usage is TRBJ2-7, with 7 bases that match TRBD2. This CDR3 is 15 amino acids long. Trimming cost V 2 bases and J 6 bases; bases outside gene matches: 10. Germline V lookup: CDR1 MNHEY, CDR2 SVGEGT. The CDR3 loop is CASSYVRTRSLEQYF. In nucleotides, the CDR3 is TGTGCCAGCAGTTACGTTAGGACTAGGTCCCTCGAGCAGTACTTC.

This clonotype was observed many times. This chain joins TRBV19 and TRBJ2-3; 10 positions match TRBD2. The V segment lost 1 base and the J segment 2 bases; nucleotides outside the gene matches: 6. The germline V gene has CDR1 LNHDA and CDR2 SQIVND (reference sequence). The CDR3 has 17 amino acids. The CDR3 sequence is CASSIGASGGLTDTQYF. The CDR3 DNA is TGTGCCAGTAGTATAGGGGCTAGCGGGGGCCTCACAGATACGCAGTATTTT.

Ten or more counts support this clonotype. This sequence joins TRBV29-1 and TRBJ2-7, with 8 bases aligning to TRBD1. The CDR3 has 14 residues. Germline CDR1 is SQVTM and CDR2 is ANQGSEA. With V trimmed by 0 bases and J by 3 bases, 4 bases remained unmatched. The CDR3 is CSVEDGQGGYEQYF. The CDR3 nucleotides are TGCAGCGTTGAAGATGGACAGGGTGGCTACGAGCAGTACTTC.

This clonotype has ten or more counts. The gene calls are TRBV19 and TRBJ2-2; TRBD2 is a possible D gene (6 bases). This CDR3 region has 15 residues. The V end was cut by 6 bases, the J end by 3 bases, with 14 bases between. Germline V gives CDR1 LNHDA, CDR2 SQIVND (reference sequence). CDR3 nucleotide sequence: TGTGCCAGTAGCCTGGCGGGGCTGGACACCGGGGAGCTGTTTTTT. This gives the protein CASSLAGLDTGELFF.

This clonotype was recorded at least ten times. The V and J genes are TRBV7-2 and TRBJ1-5, with D tentatively TRBD1 (5 bases). CDR3 length: 15 residues. Trimming removed 1 base from V and 6 bases from J, with 13 bases in between. Germline assignment: CDR1 SGHTA and CDR2 FQGNSA. The CDR3 here is CASSLEFGGSQPQHF. In DNA, the CDR3 is TGTGCCAGCAGCTTAGAGTTTGGGGGGAGTCAGCCCCAGCATTTT.

Within the sample, this clonotype is medium-sized. The genes are TRBV9 and TRBJ2-7; the match to TRBD1 covers 7 bases. This CDR3 contains 14 residues. The V gene end was trimmed by 2 bases and the J gene end by 7 bases; junction bases not matched to a gene: 9. The germline CDR1 and CDR2 sequences are SGDLS and YYNGEE. CDR3 in amino acids: CASSVRRTGGEQYF. The CDR3 DNA sequence: TGTGCCAGCAGCGTCCGTCGGACAGGCGGTGAGCAGTACTTC.

This clonotype has a count of ten or more. The V gene is TRBV28, the J gene TRBJ1-5; no firm D call. Per the germline V gene, CDR1 is MDHEN and CDR2 is SYDVKM. The CDR3 loop spans 12 amino acids. The ends were cut back, 6 bases at V and 7 bases at J, with 10 bases in the middle. CDR3 DNA: TGTGCCAGCAGCTTCTCCACCCAGCCCCAGCATTTT. This gives the protein CASSFSTQPQHF.